The 13 T cell receptor beta chains below all came from one sample that was sequenced in a study of shared clonotypes between healthy human individuals. Sequencing used immunoSEQ multiplex PCR; TCRdb keeps in-frame clones, though not all of them. Of some 2 million clones in the sample, about 95% were seen once. Terminally differentiated effector memory CD45RA+ cells were excluded from the naive CD8 cells, which were CD45RO-negative and positively selected for CCR7. Sequenced sample: naive CD8+ T cells sorted from blood. These receptors were collected from a man aged 18 to 30 in good health.

This chain links TRBV5-1 with TRBJ2-5, with D perhaps TRBD2 (6 bases). From germline, CDR1 is SGHRS and CDR2 YFSETQ. V lost 4 bases and J 1 base, leaving 14 bases between the germline ends. The CDR3 spans 15 residues. DNA for the CDR3: TGCGCCAGCAGCACCAGCGAGGGACTCCAAGAGACCCAGTACTTC. It translates to CASSTSEGLQETQYF.

The chain is built from TRBV19 and TRBJ1-5; no definite D call. This CDR3 comprises 14 residues. The germline V gene encodes CDR1 LNHDA and CDR2 SQIVND (reference sequence). Trimming left V 0 bases short and J 0 bases short, with 3 bases between. The CDR3 region is CASSIDGSNQPQHF. In DNA form, the CDR3 reads TGTGCCAGTAGTATAGACGGTAGCAATCAGCCCCAGCATTTT.

The V and J genes are TRBV15 and TRBJ2-5; 7 nucleotides agree with TRBD1. The V and J ends lost 5 bases and 2 bases, in that order; junction bases with no gene match: 2. CDR1 LNHNV and CDR2 YYDKDF come from the germline V gene (reference sequence). The CDR3 runs to 13 residues. The CDR3 region is CATSSRGQETQYF. The CDR3 DNA reads TGTGCCACCAGCTCCAGGGGGCAAGAGACCCAGTACTTC.

J is TRBJ1-2 and V is TRBV19; TRBD1 is a possible D gene (6 bases). The CDR3 length is 17 residues. Trimming pared 0 bases from V and 5 bases from J, leaving 19 bases between. From germline, CDR1 is LNHDA and CDR2 SQIVND (reference sequence). The CDR3 nucleotides read TGTGCCAGTAGTATAGACCTCCGACTGGACAGAACTTATGGCTACACCTTC. Protein sequence: CASSIDLRLDRTYGYTF.

The genes are TRBV18 and TRBJ2-1, with a weak D call TRBD1 (5 bases). With 6 bases removed from V and 4 bases from J, the gap between germline ends came to 16 bases. Germline lookup yields CDR1 KGHSH and CDR2 LQKENI. CDR3 size: 15 residues. CDR3 protein: CASSPGRVEYNEQFF. The CDR3 DNA follows: TGTGCCAGCTCCCCAGGCAGGGTGGAGTACAATGAGCAGTTCTTC.

The chain combines TRBV10-2 with TRBJ1-1; D is possibly TRBD1 (6 bases). V was clipped by 3 bases and J by 1 base, with 12 bases between them. Germline assignment: CDR1 WSHSY and CDR2 SAAADI. The CDR3 totals 15 residues. CDR3 nucleotide sequence: TGCGCCAGCAGTGACCCTTGGGGGGCGAACACTGAAGCTTTCTTT. Protein: CASSDPWGANTEAFF.

The CDR3 DNA reads as TGTGCCAGCAGCTGGGATATAATGACGACTAGCGGGGCCCACTACAATGAGCAGTTCTTC. It encodes CASSWDIMTTSGAHYNEQFF. The chain carries TRBV5-4 and TRBJ2-1; 11 bases map to TRBD2. The CDR3 spans 20 residues. Germline-derived CDR1 and CDR2 are SGHNT and YYREEE (reference sequence). V dropped 3 bases and J dropped 3; count of bases not matched to a gene: 17.

To note about this clone: This sample also contains other DNA sequences that code for the same CDR3. The V call is TRBV7-2, the J call TRBJ2-3; TRBD2 matches at 9 bases. This CDR3 is built from 16 residues. Germline loops: CDR1 SGHTA, CDR2 FQGNSA. The V and J ends lost 1 base and 0 bases, in that order; junction bases with no gene match: 2. The chain's CDR3 is CASSLVAGGSTDTQYF. The CDR3, as DNA: TGTGCCAGCAGCTTAGTTGCGGGAGGGAGCACAGATACGCAGTATTTT.

The chain uses TRBV27 and TRBJ2-1, with 12 bases fitting TRBD2. The CDR3 has 15 amino acids. The germline V gene encodes CDR1 MNHEY and CDR2 SMNVEV (reference sequence). J was trimmed by 6 bases and V by 7 bases; bases with no gene match: 7. The CDR3 loop is CASKLLAGGINEQFF. DNA of the CDR3: TGTGCCAGCAAGTTGCTAGCGGGAGGGATCAATGAGCAGTTCTTC.

The chain joins TRBV2 to TRBJ2-3, with D maybe TRBD2 (6 bases). Germline assignment: CDR1 SNHLY and CDR2 FYNNEI. V lost 8 bases, J lost 2 bases, and 11 bases lay in between. The CDR3 loop spans 13 amino acids. The CDR3 DNA sequence: TGTGCCAGCTCAGGCGGGACCACAGATACGCAGTATTTT. It specifies CASSGGTTDTQYF.

V usage is TRBV5-4 and J usage is TRBJ2-1; maybe TRBD1 (6 bases). The ends were cut back, 0 bases at V and 2 bases at J, with 15 bases in the middle. The CDR3 totals 17 residues. Germline lookup yields CDR1 SGHNT and CDR2 YYREEE (reference sequence). CDR3 DNA sequence: TGTGCCAGCAGCTTGGAACCGGGACATGAAGCCTACAATGAGCAGTTCTTC. Amino acids: CASSLEPGHEAYNEQFF.

This rearrangement joins TRBV7-9 to TRBJ2-7, with TRBD1 as a possible D gene (6 bases). There are 16 residues in the CDR3. From germline, CDR1 is SEHNR and CDR2 FQNEAQ (reference sequence). Trimming removed 0 bases at V and 1 base at J, with 13 bases between. The CDR3 DNA is TGTGCCAGCAGCTTAGCGGGAGAAGGGGGTTCCTACGAGCAGTACTTC. Translation gives CASSLAGEGGSYEQYF.

On this clone: This sample includes further DNA sequences coding for the same CDR3. The chain joins TRBV9 to TRBJ1-1, with a tentative D call TRBD1 (5 bases). CDR3 length: 14 residues. Deletions cut 5 bases from V and 4 bases from J, with 15 bases between. Per germline, CDR1 SGDLS and CDR2 YYNGEE. CDR3 protein: CASSPQGSGTEAFF. Written as DNA, the CDR3 is TGTGCCAGCAGTCCTCAGGGATCTGGCACTGAAGCTTTCTTT. The full variable domain, rest sourced from reference TRBV9 and TRBJ1-1, is DSGVTQTPKHLITATGQRVTLRCSPRSGDLSVYWYQQSLDQGLQFLIQYYNGEERAKGNILERFSAQQFPDLHSELNLSSLELGDSALYFCASSPQGSGTEAFFGQGTRLTVV.